This TCR beta chain emerged from a study of T cell repertoires in cytomegalovirus infection. Each CDR3 protein is one row after TCRdb ran MiXCR on the reads. The repertoire includes 200,000 to 300,000 distinct CDR3 sequences, roughly 10% of them detected once, and approximately 15% sits in the top ten. Whole-study findings and limits: Cumulative frequency of public TCR beta families picked out carriers of CMV plus the relevant HLA.

The CDR3 is 15 residues long. V was pared by 6 bases and J by 4 bases, with 10 bases of the junction left unmatched. Germline V lookup: CDR1 MDHEN, CDR2 SYDVKM. Points on this clonotype: Its specificity is unknown.

The gene calls are TRBV28 and TRBJ2-7; 9 nucleotides match TRBD2. Sequencing input: PBMCs. This receptor was obtained from a human donor in good health (CMV status not recorded). Some clones in this sample may be carry-over from other donors' samples. In nucleotides, the CDR3 is TGTGCCAGCAGCCTTTGGAGCGGGGGGTGGTACGAGCAGTACTTC. The encoded protein is CASSLWSGGWYEQYF.